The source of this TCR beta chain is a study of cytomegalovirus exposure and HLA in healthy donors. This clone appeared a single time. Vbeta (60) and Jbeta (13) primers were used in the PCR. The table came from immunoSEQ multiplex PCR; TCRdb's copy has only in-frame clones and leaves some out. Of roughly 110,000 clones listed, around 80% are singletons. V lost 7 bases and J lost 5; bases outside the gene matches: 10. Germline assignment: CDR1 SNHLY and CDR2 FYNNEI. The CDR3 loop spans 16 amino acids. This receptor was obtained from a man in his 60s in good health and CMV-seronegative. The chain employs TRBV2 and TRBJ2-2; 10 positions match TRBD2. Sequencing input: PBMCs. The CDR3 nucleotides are TGTGCCAGCACCGACGGGATAGCGGGGGGAACCGGGGAGCTGTTTTTT. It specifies CASTDGIAGGTGELFF.